The clone carrying this T cell receptor beta chain was counted at least ten times. The antigen is undetermined. These data come from a study of T cells in Graves' hyperthyroidism and ophthalmopathy. RNA transcripts gave rise to amplified TCR beta CDR3 regions. When the TCR CDR3 underwent first-round RT-PCR, the HTBI primer set was used. TCRdb reanalysed the multiplex PCR reads using MiXCR and keeps one entry per CDR3 protein. This table holds roughly 570,000 distinct CDR3 sequences, around 45% found once. The CDR3 covers 16 residues. Germline trimming cut 0 bases from V and 1 base from J; bases unmatched to any gene: 4. CDR1 and CDR2 from the germline V gene are LGHNA and YNFKEQ. Study-wide results and caveats: The model identified upcoming ophthalmopathy a median 6.5 months ahead of onset.

The origin of this receptor is a woman aged 18 to 35 with Graves' hyperthyroidism. The V and J genes are TRBV4-2 and TRBJ2-7; TRBD2 agrees at 9 bases. Sequencing used peripheral blood or thyroid tissue (not recorded which). In DNA form, the CDR3 reads TGTGCCAGCAGCCAAGATGAAACTAGCGGGTCCTACGAGCAGTACTTC. Translated: CASSQDETSGSYEQYF.